This T cell receptor (beta chain) was sequenced during a study of T cell responses to AZD1222 COVID-19 vaccine. Notes on the study in general: CD4 TCRs covered the whole spike, strongest at regions 160-218 and 743-854. Of spike-specific TCRs, nearly half reportedly target regions left unmutated in variants. White British ancestry dominated among donors, who included more females, and clonal diversity was possibly underestimated.

This clone appeared once. Its antigen remains unidentified. The assay was immunoSEQ multiplex PCR, and TCRdb's table has in-frame clones only and misses some. Among about 110,000 clones listed, approximately 85% were seen once. The length of the CDR3 is 14 residues. Looked up from germline, CDR1 is SGHVS and CDR2 is FQNEAQ. The V gene lost 3 bases and the J gene lost 9 bases, with 17 bases spanning the gap. The clonotype was recovered from an adult in good health. The chain couples TRBV7-8 to TRBJ1-1, with TRBD1 as a possible D gene (6 bases). Source: peripheral blood, taken on day 0 of MenACWY control vaccination. The CDR3 sequence is CASSLTGALNQAFF. CDR3 coding DNA: TGTGCCAGCAGCTTGACAGGAGCCCTAAATCAAGCTTTCTTT.